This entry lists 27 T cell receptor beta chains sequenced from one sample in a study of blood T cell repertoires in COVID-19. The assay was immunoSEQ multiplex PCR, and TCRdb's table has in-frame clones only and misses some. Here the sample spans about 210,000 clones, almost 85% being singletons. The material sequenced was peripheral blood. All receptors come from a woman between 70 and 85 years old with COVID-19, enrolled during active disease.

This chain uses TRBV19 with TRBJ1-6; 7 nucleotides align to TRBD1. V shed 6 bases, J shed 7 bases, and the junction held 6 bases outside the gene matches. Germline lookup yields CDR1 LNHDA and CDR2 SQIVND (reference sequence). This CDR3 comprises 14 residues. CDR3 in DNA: TGTGCCAGTAGCTCGACAGGGAGGAATTCACCCCTCCACTTT. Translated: CASSSTGRNSPLHF.

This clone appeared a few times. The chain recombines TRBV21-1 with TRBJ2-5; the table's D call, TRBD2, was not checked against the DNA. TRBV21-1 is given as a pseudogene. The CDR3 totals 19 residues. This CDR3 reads CASSKALLGGTKPFFAQYF. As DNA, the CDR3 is TGTGCCAGCAGCAAAGCGCTTTTAGGGGGGACTAAACCTTTTTTCGCCCAGTACTTC.

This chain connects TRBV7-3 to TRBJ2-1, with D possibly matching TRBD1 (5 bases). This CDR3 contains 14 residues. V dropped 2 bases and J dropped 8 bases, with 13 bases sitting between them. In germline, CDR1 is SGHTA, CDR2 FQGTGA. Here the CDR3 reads CASSLSTVTDEQFF. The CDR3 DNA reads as TGTGCCAGCAGCTTATCGACAGTAACGGATGAGCAGTTCTTC.

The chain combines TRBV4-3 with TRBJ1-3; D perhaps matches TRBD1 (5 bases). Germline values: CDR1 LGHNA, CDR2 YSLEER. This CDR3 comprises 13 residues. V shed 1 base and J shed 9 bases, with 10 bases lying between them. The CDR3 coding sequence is TGCGCCAGCAGCCAAGCTGGGGCAGGCACCATATATTTT. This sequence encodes CASSQAGAGTIYF.

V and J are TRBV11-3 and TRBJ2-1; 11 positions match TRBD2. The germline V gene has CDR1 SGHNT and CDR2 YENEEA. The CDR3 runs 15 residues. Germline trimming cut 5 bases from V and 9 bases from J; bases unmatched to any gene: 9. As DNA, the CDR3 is TGTGCCAGCAGCAGGTTTAGCGGGGGGGCCGGTGAGCAGTTCTTC. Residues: CASSRFSGGAGEQFF.

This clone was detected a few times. The CDR3 protein is CASSQPRGRDEKLFF. The CDR3 bases are TGTGCCAGCAGCCAACCCAGGGGAAGGGATGAAAAACTGTTTTTT. The chain carries TRBV3-1 (or the pseudogene TRBV3-2) and TRBJ1-4; perhaps TRBD1 as D (6 bases). V was pared by 2 bases and J by 6 bases, with 13 bases between. From germline, CDR1 is LGHDT and CDR2 YNNKEL (reference sequence). CDR3 length equals 15 residues.

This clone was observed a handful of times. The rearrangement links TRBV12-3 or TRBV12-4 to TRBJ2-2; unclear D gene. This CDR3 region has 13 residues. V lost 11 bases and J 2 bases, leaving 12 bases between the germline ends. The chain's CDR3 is CAAEQTNTGELFF. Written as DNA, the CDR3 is TGTGCCGCTGAGCAGACAAACACCGGGGAGCTGTTTTTT.

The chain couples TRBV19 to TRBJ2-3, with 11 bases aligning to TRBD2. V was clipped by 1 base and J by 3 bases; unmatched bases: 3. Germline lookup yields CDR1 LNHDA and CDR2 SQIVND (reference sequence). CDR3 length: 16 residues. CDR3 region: CASSIGGLAATDTQYF. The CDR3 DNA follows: TGTGCCAGTAGTATAGGGGGACTAGCGGCGACAGATACGCAGTATTTT.

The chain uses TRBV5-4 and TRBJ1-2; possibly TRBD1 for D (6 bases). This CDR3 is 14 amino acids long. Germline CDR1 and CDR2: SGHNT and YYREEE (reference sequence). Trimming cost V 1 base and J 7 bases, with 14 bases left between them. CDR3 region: CASSLREGGSGYTF. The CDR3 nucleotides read TGTGCCAGCAGCTTGCGGGAGGGGGGTTCTGGCTACACCTTC.

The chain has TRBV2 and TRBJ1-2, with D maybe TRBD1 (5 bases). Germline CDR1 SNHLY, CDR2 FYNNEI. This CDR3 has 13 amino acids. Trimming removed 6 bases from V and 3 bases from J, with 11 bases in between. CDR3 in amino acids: CASRPDSYYGYTF. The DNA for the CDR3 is TGTGCCAGCAGACCCGACAGCTACTATGGCTACACCTTC.

This CDR3 reads CASSDTGTPLYGYTF. The CDR3 DNA reads as TGTGCCAGCAGCGACACAGGGACCCCTCTCTATGGCTACACCTTC. This rearrangement joins TRBV7-9 to TRBJ1-2; tentative D call: TRBD1 (6 bases). Per germline, CDR1 SEHNR and CDR2 FQNEAQ (reference sequence). This CDR3 has 15 residues. Deletions cut 5 bases from V and 4 bases from J, with 17 bases between.

The chain's CDR3 is CASSHGTGSDQPQHF. The CDR3 bases are TGCGCCAGCAGCCACGGGACAGGGTCAGATCAGCCCCAGCATTTT. The chain recombines TRBV4-3 with TRBJ1-5; 9 bases match TRBD1. The CDR3 has 15 amino acids. With 3 bases clipped from V and 5 bases from J, the junction kept 5 bases outside the gene matches. Germline CDR1 and CDR2: LGHNA and YSLEER.

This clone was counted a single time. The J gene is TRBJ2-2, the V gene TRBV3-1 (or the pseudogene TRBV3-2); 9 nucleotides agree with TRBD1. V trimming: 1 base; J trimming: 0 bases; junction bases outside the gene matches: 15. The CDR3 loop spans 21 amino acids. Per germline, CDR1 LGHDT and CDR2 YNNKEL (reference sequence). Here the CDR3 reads CASSQGYYRDRVRPNTGELFF. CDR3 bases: TGTGCCAGCAGCCAAGGCTACTACCGGGACAGGGTACGCCCGAACACCGGGGAGCTGTTTTTT.

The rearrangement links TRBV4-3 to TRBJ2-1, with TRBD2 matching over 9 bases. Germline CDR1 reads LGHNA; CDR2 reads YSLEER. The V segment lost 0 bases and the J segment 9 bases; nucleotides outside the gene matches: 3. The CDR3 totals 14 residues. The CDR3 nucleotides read TGCGCCAGCAGCCAAGAGCGGGAGGGTAGTGAGCAGTTCTTC. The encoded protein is CASSQEREGSEQFF.

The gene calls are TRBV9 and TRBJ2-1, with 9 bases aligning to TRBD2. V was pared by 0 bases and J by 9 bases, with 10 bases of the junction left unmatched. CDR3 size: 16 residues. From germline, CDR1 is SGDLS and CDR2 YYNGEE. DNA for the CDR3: TGTGCCAGCAGCGTAGTGGCGGGGGGGCGCCTGGTTGAGCAGTTCTTC. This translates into CASSVVAGGRLVEQFF.

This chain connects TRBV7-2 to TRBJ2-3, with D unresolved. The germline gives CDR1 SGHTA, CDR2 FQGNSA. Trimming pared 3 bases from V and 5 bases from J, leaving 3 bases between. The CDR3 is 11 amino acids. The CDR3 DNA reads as TGTGCCAGCAGCTTGCGAGATACGCAGTATTTT. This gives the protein CASSLRDTQYF.

CDR3 sequence reads: CASSFIPRSPGEQFF. The CDR3 nucleotides read TGTGCCAGCAGCTTCATCCCCCGGAGCCCGGGTGAGCAGTTCTTC. V gene TRBV11-1 combines with J gene TRBJ2-1; D is unresolved. Germline-derived CDR1 and CDR2 are SGHAT and FQDESV (reference sequence). The ends were cut back, 3 bases at V and 9 bases at J, with 18 bases in the middle. The CDR3 extends over 15 amino acids.

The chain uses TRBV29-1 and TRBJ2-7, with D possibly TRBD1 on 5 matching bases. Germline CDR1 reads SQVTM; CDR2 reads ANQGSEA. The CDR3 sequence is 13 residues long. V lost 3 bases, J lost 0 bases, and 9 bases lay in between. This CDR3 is CSVDGADSYEQYF. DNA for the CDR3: TGCAGCGTTGATGGGGCAGACTCCTACGAGCAGTACTTC.

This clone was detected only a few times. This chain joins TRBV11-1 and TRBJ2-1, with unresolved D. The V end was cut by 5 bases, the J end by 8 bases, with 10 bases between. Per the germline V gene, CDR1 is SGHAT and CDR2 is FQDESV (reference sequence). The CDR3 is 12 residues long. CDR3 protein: CASSPTLYEQFF. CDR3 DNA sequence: TGTGCCAGCAGCCCCACCCTATATGAGCAGTTCTTC.

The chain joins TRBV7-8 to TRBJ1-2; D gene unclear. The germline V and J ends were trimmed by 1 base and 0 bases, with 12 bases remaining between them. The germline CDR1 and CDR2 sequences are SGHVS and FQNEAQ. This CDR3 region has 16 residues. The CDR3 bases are TGTGCCAGCAGCTTAGGAACAGTCCAAGCTAACTATGGCTACACCTTC. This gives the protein CASSLGTVQANYGYTF.

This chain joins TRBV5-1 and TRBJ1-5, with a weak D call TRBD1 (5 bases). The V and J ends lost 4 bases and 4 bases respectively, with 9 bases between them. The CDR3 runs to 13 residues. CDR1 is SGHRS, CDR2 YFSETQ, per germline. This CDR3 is CASSTGQNQPQHF. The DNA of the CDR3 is TGCGCCAGCAGCACCGGACAAAATCAGCCCCAGCATTTT.

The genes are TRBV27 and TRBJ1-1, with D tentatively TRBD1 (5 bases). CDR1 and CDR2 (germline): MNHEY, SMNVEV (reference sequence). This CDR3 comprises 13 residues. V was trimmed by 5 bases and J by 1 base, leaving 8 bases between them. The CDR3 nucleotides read TGTGCCAGCAGTAGAGACAGGAACACTGAAGCTTTCTTT. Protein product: CASSRDRNTEAFF.

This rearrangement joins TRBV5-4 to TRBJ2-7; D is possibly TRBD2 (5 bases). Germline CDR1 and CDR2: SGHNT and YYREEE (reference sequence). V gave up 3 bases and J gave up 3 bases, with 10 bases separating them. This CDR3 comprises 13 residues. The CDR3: CASSSSGNYEQYF. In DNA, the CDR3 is TGTGCCAGCAGCTCAAGCGGAAACTACGAGCAGTACTTC.

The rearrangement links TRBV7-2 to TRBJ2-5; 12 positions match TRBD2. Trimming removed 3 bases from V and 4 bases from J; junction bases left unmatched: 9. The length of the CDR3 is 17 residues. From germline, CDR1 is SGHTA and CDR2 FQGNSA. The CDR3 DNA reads TGTGCCAGCAGCTTCAGGGAAACTAGCGGGAGGAGAGAGACCCAGTACTTC. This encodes CASSFRETSGRRETQYF.

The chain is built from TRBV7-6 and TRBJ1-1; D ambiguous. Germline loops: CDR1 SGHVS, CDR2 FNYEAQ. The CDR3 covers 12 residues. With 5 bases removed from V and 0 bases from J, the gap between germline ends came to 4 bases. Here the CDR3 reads CASSHLNTEAFF. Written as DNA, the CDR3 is TGTGCCAGCAGCCATCTGAACACTGAAGCTTTCTTT.

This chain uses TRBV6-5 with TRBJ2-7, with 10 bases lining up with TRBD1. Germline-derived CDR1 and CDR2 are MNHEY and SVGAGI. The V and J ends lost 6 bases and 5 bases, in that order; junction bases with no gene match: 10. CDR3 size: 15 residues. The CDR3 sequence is CASRPTTGGFNEQYF. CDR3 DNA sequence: TGTGCCAGCAGGCCAACGACAGGGGGCTTCAACGAGCAGTACTTC.

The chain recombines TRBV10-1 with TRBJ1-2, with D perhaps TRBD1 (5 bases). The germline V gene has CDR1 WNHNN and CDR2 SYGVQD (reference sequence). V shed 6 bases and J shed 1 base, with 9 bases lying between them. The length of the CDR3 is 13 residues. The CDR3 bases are TGCGCCAGCAGCCCCAGGGTTAACTATGGCTACACCTTC. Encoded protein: CASSPRVNYGYTF.